This T cell receptor (beta chain) was found in a study of cytomegalovirus exposure and HLA in healthy donors. This clone has just one count. The PCR had 60 Vbeta and 13 Jbeta primers. The repertoire was sequenced with immunoSEQ multiplex PCR; TCRdb's copy has only in-frame clones and lacks some. The profile shows around 200,000 clones, 85% to 90% of them singletons. In germline, CDR1 is MNHNY, CDR2 SVGAGI (reference sequence). V shed 2 bases, J shed 5 bases, and the junction held 5 bases outside the gene matches. The CDR3 length is 15 residues. The sequencing input was PBMCs. The rearrangement uses TRBV6-6 and TRBJ1-4; 7 bases match TRBD1. The sequence was collected from a woman aged 18-29 years in good health and CMV-seronegative. CDR3 region: CASSYPGTVNEKLFF. The CDR3 DNA reads TGTGCCAGCAGTTACCCGGGGACAGTAAATGAAAAACTGTTTTTT.